This T cell receptor beta chain was sequenced for a study of regulatory T cells in long-lasting Graves disease. Construction of TCR beta libraries relied on iRepertoire HTBI primers and on Arm-PCR targeting CDR3 regions. TCRdb re-analysed the multiplex PCR reads in MiXCR, keeping a single row per CDR3 protein. Among approximately 470,000 distinct CDR3 sequences, around 16% were seen once, and the ten largest hold 9% to 15%. CDR1 is GTSNPN, CDR2 SVGIG, per germline (reference sequence). V lost 2 bases to trimming and J lost 6 bases, with 14 bases between them. The CDR3 runs to 13 residues. This clonotype was seen at least ten times. Its antigen is still unknown. General study results and limits: Segments TRBV28, TRBJ1-2 and TRBJ2-5 showed preferential usage in persistent disease.

Sample time point: newly diagnosed GD, antithyroid drugs for less than 3 months. With RNA extracted from PBMCs as input, the TCR library was made. With EDTA tubes as the receptacles, about 10 milliliters of peripheral blood were drawn. These data were also reused for a study on T cells in Graves' hyperthyroidism and ophthalmopathy. That report notes: Stable disease denoted Graves' hyperthyroidism without ophthalmopathy progression within 18 months. TCR CDR3 regions were first amplified by RT-PCR with HTBI primers.

The sample consisted of peripheral blood mononuclear cells (PBMCs), taken at new diagnosis, from a patient treated with antithyroid drugs. This chain connects TRBV30 to TRBJ2-7; a weak D match, TRBD2 (5 bases). The sequence was obtained from a man aged 35 to 55 with Graves disease. The CDR3: CAWSTGSIREQYF. CDR3 nucleotides: TGTGCCTGGAGTACGGGGTCGATTCGCGAGCAGTACTTC.